The entry that follows covers one TCR beta chain sequence. Antigen unknown. These data belong to a study of persistence of HIV-infected CD4 T cells. Across the whole study: Up to roughly 180 mL blood was drawn at multiple time points; a couple of donors had single-time leukapheresis.

Cells were stimulated nonspecifically with anti-CD3/anti-CD28 magnetic beads. Sorting of responding CD4+ T cells relied on upregulated CD40 ligand together with CD69. Donors had undetectable plasma HIV-1 RNA, under 50 copies/mL, for 4+ years. CD8+ T cells were removed from PBMCs prior to stimulation. The CDR3 has 14 residues. The V gene end was trimmed by 6 bases and the J gene end by 5 bases; junction bases not matched to a gene: 6. Per germline, CDR1 SGHTA and CDR2 FQGNSA. Sequencing used immunoSEQ version 4 in survey mode. Each sample used up to 1 ug genomic DNA diluted to approximately 9.2 ng/uL. Data came from immunoSEQ multiplex PCR; TCRdb stores just in-frame clones and leaves some out. The sample includes around 45,000 clones, roughly nine tenths seen only once; the top ten take about 1.7%.

The sequence was obtained from an adult man with HIV who was CMV-seropositive. The source was CD4+ T cells sorted from PBMCs after roughly 18-hour stimulation, collected from a patient who received antiretroviral therapy. The chain uses TRBV7-2 and TRBJ2-1; 8 positions agree with TRBD2. CDR3 residues: CASRVGGVNNEQFF. DNA for the CDR3: TGTGCCAGCAGGGTCGGGGGGGTAAACAATGAGCAGTTCTTC.